The TCR beta chain under discussion was sequenced for a study of T cells in Graves' hyperthyroidism and ophthalmopathy. The investigators amplified TCR beta CDR3 regions from RNA transcripts. First-round RT-PCR targeting the TCR CDR3 was performed with the HTBI primer set. TCRdb analysed the multiplex PCR reads with MiXCR anew, one entry per CDR3 protein. The table has a few hundred thousand distinct CDR3 sequences, roughly 13% seen once. Sequencing was performed on blood. The source of this sequence is a woman aged 25 to 39 with Graves' hyperthyroidism that later progressed to Graves' ophthalmopathy.

Here the CDR3 reads CASSFQGRDTYEQYF. As DNA, the CDR3 is TGTGCCAGCAGTTTTCAGGGCAGGGACACCTACGAGCAGTACTTC. V and J are TRBV28 and TRBJ2-7, with TRBD1 as a possible D gene (6 bases). Deletions cut 3 bases from V and 2 bases from J, with 14 bases between. The CDR3 has 15 amino acids. Germline values: CDR1 MDHEN, CDR2 SYDVKM.